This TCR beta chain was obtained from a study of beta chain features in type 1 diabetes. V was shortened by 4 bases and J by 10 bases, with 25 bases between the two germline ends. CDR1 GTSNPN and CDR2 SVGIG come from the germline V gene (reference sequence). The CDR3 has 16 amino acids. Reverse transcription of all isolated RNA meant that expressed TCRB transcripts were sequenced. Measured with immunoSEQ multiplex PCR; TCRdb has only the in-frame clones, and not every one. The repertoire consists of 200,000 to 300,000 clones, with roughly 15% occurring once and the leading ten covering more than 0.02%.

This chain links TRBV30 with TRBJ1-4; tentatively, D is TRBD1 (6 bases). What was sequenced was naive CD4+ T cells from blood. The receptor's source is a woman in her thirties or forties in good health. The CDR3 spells CAWTMRGGPLMGKLFF. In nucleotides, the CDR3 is TGTGCCTGGACCATGAGGGGGGGACCGTTGATGGGAAAACTGTTTTTT.